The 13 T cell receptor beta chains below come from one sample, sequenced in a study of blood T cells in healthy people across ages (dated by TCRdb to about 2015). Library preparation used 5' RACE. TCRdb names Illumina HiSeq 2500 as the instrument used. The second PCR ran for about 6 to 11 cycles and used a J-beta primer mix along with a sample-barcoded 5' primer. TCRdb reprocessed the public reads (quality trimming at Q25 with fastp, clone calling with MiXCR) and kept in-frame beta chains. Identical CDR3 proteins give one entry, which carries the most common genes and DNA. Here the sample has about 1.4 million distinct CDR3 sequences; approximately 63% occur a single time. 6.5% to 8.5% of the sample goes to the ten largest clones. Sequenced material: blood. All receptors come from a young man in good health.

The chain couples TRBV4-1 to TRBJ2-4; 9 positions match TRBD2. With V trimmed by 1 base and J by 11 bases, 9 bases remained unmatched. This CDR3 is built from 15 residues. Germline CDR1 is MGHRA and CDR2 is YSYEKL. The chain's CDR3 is CASSQGLGLASFQYF. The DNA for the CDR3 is TGCGCCAGCAGCCAAGGTCTAGGACTAGCGTCATTTCAGTACTTC.

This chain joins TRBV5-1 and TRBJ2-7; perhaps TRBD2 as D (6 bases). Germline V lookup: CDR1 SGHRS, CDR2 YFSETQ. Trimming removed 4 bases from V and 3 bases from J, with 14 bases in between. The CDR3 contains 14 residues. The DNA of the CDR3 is TGCGCCAGCAGCCTTGCGGGAAAGATCTACGAGCAGTACTTC. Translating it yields CASSLAGKIYEQYF. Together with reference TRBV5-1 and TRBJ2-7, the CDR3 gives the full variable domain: KAGVTQTPRYLIKTRGQQVTLSCSPISGHRSVSWYQQTPGQGLQFLFEYFSETQRNKGNFPGRFSGRQFSNSRSEMNVSTLELGDSALYLCASSLAGKIYEQYFGPGTRLTVT.

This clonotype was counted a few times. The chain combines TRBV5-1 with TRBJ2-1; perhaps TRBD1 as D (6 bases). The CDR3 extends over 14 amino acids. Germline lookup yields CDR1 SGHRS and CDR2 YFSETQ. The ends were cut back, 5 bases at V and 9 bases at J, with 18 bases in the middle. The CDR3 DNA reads TGCGCCAGCAGTCCACGGACAGAGGTGGGTGAGCAGTTCTTC. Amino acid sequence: CASSPRTEVGEQFF.

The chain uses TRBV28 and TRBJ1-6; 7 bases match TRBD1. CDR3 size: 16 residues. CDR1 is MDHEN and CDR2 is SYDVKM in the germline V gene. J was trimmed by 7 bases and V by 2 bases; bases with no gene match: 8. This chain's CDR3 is CASSLGQALQNSPLHF. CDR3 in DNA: TGTGCCAGCAGTTTAGGACAGGCCCTCCAGAATTCACCCCTCCACTTT.

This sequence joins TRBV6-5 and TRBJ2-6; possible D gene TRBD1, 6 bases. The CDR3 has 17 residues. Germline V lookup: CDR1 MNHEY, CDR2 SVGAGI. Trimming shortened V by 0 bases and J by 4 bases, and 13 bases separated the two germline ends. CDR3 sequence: CASSYSGHSSGANVLTF. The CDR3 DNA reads TGTGCCAGCAGTTACTCGGGACATTCCTCGGGGGCCAACGTCCTGACTTTC.

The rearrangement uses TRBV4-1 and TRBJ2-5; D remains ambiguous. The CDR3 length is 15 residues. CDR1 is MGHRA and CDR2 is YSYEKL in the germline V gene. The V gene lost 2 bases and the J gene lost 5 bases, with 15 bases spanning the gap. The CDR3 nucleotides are TGCGCCAGCAGCCAAAACCCCGGGCCGACGGAGACCCAGTACTTC. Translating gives CASSQNPGPTETQYF.

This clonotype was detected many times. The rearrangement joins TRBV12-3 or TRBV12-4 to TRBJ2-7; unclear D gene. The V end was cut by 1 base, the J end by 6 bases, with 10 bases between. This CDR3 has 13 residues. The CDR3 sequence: CASSLGGLGEQYF. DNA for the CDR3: TGTGCCAGCAGTTTAGGGGGTTTAGGCGAGCAGTACTTC.

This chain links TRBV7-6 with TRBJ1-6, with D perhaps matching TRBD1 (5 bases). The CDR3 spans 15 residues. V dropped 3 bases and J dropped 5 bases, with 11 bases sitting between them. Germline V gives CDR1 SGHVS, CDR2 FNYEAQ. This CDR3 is CASSFGTDHNSPLHF. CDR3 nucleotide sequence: TGTGCCAGCAGCTTCGGGACGGACCATAATTCACCCCTCCACTTT.

CDR3 DNA sequence: TGCGCCAGCAGCCAAGAAGGCCCTCTAGGTACGCAGTATTTT. It is translated as CASSQEGPLGTQYF. J is TRBJ2-3 and V is TRBV4-1; D ambiguous. Germline V gives CDR1 MGHRA, CDR2 YSYEKL. The length of the CDR3 is 14 residues. Trimming shortened V by 0 bases and J by 8 bases, and 12 bases separated the two germline ends.

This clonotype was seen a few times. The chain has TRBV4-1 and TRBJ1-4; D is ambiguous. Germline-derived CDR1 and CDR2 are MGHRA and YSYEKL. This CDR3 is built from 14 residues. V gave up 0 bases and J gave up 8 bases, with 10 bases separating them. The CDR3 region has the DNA TGCGCCAGCAGCCAAGATTCCGCAATCGAAAAACTGTTTTTT. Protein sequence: CASSQDSAIEKLFF.

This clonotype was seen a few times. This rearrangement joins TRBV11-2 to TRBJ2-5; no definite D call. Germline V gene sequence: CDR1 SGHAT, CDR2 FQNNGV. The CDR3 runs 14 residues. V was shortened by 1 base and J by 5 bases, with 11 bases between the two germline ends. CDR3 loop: CASSLVLVGETQYF. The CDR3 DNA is TGTGCCAGCAGCTTAGTTCTGGTTGGGGAGACCCAGTACTTC.

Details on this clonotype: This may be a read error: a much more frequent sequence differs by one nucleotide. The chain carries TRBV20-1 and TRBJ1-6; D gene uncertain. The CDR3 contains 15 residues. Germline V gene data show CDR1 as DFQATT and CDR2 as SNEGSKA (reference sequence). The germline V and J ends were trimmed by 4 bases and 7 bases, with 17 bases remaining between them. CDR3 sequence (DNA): TGCAGTGCTAAGGAGATGGTGATCGGAAATTCACCCCTCCACTTT. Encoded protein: CSAKEMVIGNSPLHF.

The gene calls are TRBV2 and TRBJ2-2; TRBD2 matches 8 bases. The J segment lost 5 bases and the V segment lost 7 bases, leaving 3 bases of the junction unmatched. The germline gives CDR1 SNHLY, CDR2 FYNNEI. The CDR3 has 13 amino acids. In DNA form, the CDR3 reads TGTGCCAGCACGGGCGGGAGGACCGGGGAGCTGTTTTTT. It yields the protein CASTGGRTGELFF.